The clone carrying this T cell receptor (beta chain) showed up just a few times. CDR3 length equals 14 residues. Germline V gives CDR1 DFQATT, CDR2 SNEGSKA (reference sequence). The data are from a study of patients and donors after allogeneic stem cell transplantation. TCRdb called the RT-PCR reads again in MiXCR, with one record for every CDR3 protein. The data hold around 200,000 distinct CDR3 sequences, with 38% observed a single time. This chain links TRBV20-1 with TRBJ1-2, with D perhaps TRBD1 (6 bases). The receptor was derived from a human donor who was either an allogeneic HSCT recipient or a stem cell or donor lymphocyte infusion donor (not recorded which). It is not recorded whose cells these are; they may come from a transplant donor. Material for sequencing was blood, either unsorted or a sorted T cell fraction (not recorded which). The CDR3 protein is CNTPWGAGNYGYTF. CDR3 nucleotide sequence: TGCAACACCCCCTGGGGGGCGGGAAACTATGGCTACACCTTC.